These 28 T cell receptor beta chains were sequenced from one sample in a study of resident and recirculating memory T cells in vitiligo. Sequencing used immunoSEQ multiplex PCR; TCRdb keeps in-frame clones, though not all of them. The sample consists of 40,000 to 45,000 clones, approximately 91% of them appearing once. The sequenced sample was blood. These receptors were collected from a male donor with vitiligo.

The CDR3 region is CASSQNWGSNLYNEQFF. In DNA form, the CDR3 reads TGTGCCAGCAGCCAAAATTGGGGCAGCAATTTGTACAATGAGCAGTTCTTC. The chain links TRBV14 to TRBJ2-1, with TRBD1 as a possible D gene (5 bases). This CDR3 comprises 17 residues. Looked up from germline, CDR1 is SGHDN and CDR2 is FVKESK. The V gene lost 2 bases and the J gene lost 4 bases, with 18 bases spanning the gap.

This CDR3 reads CASSLSGNEQYF. CDR3 in DNA: TGTGCCAGCAGCTTGTCGGGGAACGAGCAGTACTTC. The chain employs TRBV7-9 and TRBJ2-7; tentatively, D is TRBD2 (5 bases). Germline CDR1 reads SEHNR; CDR2 reads FQNEAQ (reference sequence). With 3 bases removed from V and 5 bases from J, the gap between germline ends came to 8 bases. This CDR3 is built from 12 residues.

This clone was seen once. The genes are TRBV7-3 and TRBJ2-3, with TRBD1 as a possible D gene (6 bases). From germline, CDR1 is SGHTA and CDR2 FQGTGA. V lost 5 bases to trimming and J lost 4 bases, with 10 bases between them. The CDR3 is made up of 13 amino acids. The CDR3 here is CASSPTGPDTQYF. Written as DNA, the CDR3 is TGTGCCAGCAGCCCGACAGGCCCAGATACGCAGTATTTT.

The CDR3 nucleotides are TGTGCCAGCAGCAACCTTTTAAGTTTCACAGCAAACTACGAGCAGTACTTC. The encoded protein is CASSNLLSFTANYEQYF. The chain links TRBV7-8 to TRBJ2-7; D call uncertain. Trimming cost V 5 bases and J 3 bases, with 23 bases left between them. Germline V gives CDR1 SGHVS, CDR2 FQNEAQ. CDR3 length: 17 residues.

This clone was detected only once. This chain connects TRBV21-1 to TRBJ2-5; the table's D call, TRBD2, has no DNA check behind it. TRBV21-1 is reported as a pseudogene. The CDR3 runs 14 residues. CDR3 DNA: TGTGCCAGCAGCGTCCGGGGGGAAAGGGAGACCCAGTACTTC. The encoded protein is CASSVRGERETQYF.

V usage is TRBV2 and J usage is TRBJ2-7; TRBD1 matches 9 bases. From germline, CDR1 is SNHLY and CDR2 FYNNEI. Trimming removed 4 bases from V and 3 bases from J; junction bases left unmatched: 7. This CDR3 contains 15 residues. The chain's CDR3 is CASSGPGQGFYEQYF. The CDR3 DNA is TGTGCCAGCAGTGGGCCGGGACAGGGCTTCTACGAGCAGTACTTC.

Here the CDR3 reads CASSEGIQKNTEAFF. The CDR3 DNA sequence: TGTGCCAGCAGTGAAGGAATACAGAAGAACACTGAAGCTTTCTTT. The chain couples TRBV25-1 to TRBJ1-1; D remains unclear. The CDR3 runs 15 residues. V gave up 2 bases and J gave up 1 base, with 11 bases separating them. Per the germline V gene, CDR1 is MGHDK and CDR2 is SYGVNS.

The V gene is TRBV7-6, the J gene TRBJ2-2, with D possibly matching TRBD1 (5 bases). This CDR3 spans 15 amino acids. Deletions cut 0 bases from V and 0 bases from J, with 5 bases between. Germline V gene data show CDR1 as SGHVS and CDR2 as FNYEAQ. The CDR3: CASSLAGANTGELFF. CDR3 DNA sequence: TGTGCCAGCAGCTTAGCAGGGGCGAACACCGGGGAGCTGTTTTTT.

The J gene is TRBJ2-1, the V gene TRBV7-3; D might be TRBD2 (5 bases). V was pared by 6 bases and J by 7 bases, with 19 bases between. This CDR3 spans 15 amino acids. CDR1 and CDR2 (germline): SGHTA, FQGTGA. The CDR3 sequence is CASSYREGGRNEQFF. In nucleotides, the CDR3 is TGTGCCAGCAGTTACCGGGAAGGTGGCCGAAATGAGCAGTTCTTC.

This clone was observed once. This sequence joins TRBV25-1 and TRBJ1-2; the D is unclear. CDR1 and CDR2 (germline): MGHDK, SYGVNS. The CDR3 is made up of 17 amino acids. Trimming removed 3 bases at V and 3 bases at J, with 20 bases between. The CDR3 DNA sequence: TGTGCCAGCAGTGACCAGAGGGTCTTTGCGGGCTACTATGGCTACACCTTC. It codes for CASSDQRVFAGYYGYTF.

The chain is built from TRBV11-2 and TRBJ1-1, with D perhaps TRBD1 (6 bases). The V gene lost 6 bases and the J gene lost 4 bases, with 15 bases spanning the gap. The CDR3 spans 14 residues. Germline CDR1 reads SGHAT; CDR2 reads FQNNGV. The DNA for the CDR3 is TGTGCCAGCAGTGTTGACAGGCATACCACTGAAGCTTTCTTT. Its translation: CASSVDRHTTEAFF.

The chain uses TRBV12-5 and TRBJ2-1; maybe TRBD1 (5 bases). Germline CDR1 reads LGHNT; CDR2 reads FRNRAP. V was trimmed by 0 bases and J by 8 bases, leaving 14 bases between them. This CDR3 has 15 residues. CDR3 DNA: TGTGCTAGTGGTTTGGTACGTGCTATGGGGCATGAGCAGTTCTTC. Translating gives CASGLVRAMGHEQFF.

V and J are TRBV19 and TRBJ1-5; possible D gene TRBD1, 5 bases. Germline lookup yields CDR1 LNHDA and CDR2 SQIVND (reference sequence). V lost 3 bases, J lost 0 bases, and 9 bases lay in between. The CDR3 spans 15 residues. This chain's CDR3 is CASSILGGSNQPQHF. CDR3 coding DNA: TGTGCCAGTAGTATTTTGGGGGGTAGCAATCAGCCCCAGCATTTT. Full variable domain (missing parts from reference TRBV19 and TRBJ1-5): DGGITQSPKYLFRKEGQNVTLSCEQNLNHDAMYWYRQDPGQGLRLIYYSQIVNDFQKGDIAEGYSVSREKKESFPLTVTSAQKNPTAFYLCASSILGGSNQPQHFGDGTRLSIL.

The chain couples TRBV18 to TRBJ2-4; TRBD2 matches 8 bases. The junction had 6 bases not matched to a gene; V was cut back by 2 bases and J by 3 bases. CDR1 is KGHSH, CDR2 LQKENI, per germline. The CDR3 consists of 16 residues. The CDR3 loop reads CASSPSNGGDKNIQYF. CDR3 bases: TGTGCCAGCTCACCAAGTAACGGGGGGGACAAAAACATTCAGTACTTC. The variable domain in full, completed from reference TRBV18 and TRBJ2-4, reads NAGVMQNPRHLVRRRGQEARLRCSPMKGHSHVYWYRQLPEEGLKFMVYLQKENIIDESGMPKERFSAEFPKEGPSILRIQQVVRGDSAAYFCASSPSNGGDKNIQYFGAGTRLSVL.

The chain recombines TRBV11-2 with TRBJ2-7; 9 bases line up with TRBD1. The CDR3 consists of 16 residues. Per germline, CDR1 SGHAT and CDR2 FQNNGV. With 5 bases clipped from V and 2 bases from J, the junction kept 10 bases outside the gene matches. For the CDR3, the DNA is TGTGCCAGCAGCCGACTAACGGGACAGGGCACCTACGAGCAGTACTTC. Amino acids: CASSRLTGQGTYEQYF.

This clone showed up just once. The CDR3, as DNA: TGCGCCAGCAGCCAAGAGGACAGGGGGGATGGCATTCAGTACTTC. It codes for CASSQEDRGDGIQYF. This sequence joins TRBV4-3 and TRBJ2-4; 10 bases align to TRBD1. CDR1 is LGHNA and CDR2 is YSLEER in the germline V gene. The V and J ends lost 0 bases and 9 bases, in that order; junction bases with no gene match: 5. This CDR3 is 15 amino acids long.

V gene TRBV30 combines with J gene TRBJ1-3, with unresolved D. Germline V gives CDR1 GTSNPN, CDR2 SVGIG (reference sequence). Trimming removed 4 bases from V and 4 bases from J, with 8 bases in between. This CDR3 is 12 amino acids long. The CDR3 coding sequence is TGTGCCTGGAAAGCGGTAGGAAACACCATATATTTT. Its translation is CAWKAVGNTIYF.

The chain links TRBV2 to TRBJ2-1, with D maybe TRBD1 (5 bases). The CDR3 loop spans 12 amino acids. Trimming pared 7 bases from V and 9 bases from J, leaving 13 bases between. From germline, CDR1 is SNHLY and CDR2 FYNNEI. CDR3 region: CASMLTAGEQFF. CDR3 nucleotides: TGTGCCAGCATGCTGACAGCCGGTGAGCAGTTCTTC.

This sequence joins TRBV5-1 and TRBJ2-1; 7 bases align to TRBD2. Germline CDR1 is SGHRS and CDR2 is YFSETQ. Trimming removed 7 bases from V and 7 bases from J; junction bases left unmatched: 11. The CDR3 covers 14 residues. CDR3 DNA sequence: TGCGCCAGCGGCGGGGGAAGAAACGGAAATGAGCAGTTCTTC. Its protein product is CASGGGRNGNEQFF.

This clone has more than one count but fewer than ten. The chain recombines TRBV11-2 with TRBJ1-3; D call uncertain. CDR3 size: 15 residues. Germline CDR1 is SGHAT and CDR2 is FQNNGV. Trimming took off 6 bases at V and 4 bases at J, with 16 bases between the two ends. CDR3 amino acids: CASSPGIGSGNTIYF. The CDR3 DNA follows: TGTGCCAGCAGTCCCGGGATAGGGAGCGGAAACACCATATATTTT. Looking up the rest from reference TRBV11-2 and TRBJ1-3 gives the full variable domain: EAGVAQSPRYKIIEKRQSVAFWCNPISGHATLYWYQQILGQGPKLLIQFQNNGVVDDSQLPKDRFSAERLKGVDSTLKIQPAKLEDSAVYLCASSPGIGSGNTIYFGEGSWLTVV.

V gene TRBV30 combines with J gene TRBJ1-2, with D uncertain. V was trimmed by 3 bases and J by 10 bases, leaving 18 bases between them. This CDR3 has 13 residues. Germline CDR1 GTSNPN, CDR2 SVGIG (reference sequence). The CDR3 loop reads CAWSRWASGYYTF. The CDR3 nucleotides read TGTGCCTGGAGCCGTTGGGCAAGCGGTTACTACACCTTC.

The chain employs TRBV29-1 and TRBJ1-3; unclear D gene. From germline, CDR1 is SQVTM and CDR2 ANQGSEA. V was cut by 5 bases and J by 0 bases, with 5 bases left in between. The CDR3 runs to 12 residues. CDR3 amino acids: CSVTSSGNTIYF. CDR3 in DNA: TGCAGCGTTACATCCTCTGGAAACACCATATATTTT.

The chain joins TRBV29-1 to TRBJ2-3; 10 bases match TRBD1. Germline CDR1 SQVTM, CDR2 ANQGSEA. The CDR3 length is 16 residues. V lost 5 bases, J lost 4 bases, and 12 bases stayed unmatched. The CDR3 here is CSVMARQGAAADTQYF. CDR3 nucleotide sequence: TGCAGCGTTATGGCCAGACAGGGGGCCGCGGCAGATACGCAGTATTTT.

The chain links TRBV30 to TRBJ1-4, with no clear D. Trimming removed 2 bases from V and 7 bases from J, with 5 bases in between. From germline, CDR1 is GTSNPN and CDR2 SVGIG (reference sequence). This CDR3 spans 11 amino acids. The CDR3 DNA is TGTGCCTGGAGTAGGAGTGAAAAACTGTTTTTT. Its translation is CAWSRSEKLFF.

DNA of the CDR3: TGTGCCAGCAGGGAGGTAGTGGCGAACACCGGGGAGCTGTTTTTT. Its translation is CASREVVANTGELFF. The J gene is TRBJ2-2, the V gene TRBV2; D possibly corresponds to TRBD2 (5 bases). CDR1 is SNHLY and CDR2 is FYNNEI in the germline V gene. V gave up 6 bases and J gave up 0 bases, with 11 bases separating them. The CDR3 is 15 residues long.

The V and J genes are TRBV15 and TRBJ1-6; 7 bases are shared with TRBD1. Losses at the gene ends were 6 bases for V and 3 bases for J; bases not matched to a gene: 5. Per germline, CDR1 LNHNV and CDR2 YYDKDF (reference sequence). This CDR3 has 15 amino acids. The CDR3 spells CATRARDSYNSPLHF. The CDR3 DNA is TGTGCCACCAGAGCCCGGGACAGCTATAATTCACCCCTCCACTTT.

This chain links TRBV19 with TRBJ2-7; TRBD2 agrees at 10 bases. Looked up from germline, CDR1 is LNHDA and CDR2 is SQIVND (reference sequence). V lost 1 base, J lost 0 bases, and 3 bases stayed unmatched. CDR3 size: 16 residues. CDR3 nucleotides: TGTGCCAGTAGTATAGGCCTAGCGGGGGTCTCCTACGAGCAGTACTTC. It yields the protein CASSIGLAGVSYEQYF.

CDR3 nucleotide sequence: TGCGCCAGCAGCCTTATCCTAGCGGGGGACAATGAGCAGTTCTTC. This gives the protein CASSLILAGDNEQFF. The chain combines TRBV4-3 with TRBJ2-1, with 10 bases identical to TRBD2. With 4 bases clipped from V and 5 bases from J, the junction kept 5 bases outside the gene matches. The CDR3 extends over 15 amino acids. In germline, CDR1 is LGHNA, CDR2 YSLEER.